One and the same sample provided the 5 T cell receptor beta chains below, sequenced in a study of identical twins. TCRdb processed the 5' RACE reads anew with MiXCR; each CDR3 protein has one entry. The sample contains 420,000 or so distinct CDR3 sequences, around 18% of which appear only once. Sequencing was performed on naive T cells sorted from blood. These receptor sequences come from a man in his forties or fifties in good health.

This clonotype was observed at least ten times. V and J are TRBV12-3 or TRBV12-4 and TRBJ1-4, with a possible D match to TRBD1 (5 bases). Trimming pared 6 bases from V and 7 bases from J, leaving 18 bases between. CDR3 length: 15 residues. CDR3 sequence reads: CASRPRLGRGEKLFF. The CDR3 region has the DNA TGTGCCAGCAGACCTCGGCTGGGGCGAGGTGAAAAACTGTTTTTT.

This clonotype has more than one count but fewer than ten. V gene TRBV7-9 combines with J gene TRBJ2-1; D is ambiguous. Deletions cut 5 bases from V and 9 bases from J, with 11 bases between. CDR1 and CDR2 from the germline V gene are SEHNR and FQNEAQ (reference sequence). The CDR3 is 12 residues long. The CDR3 nucleotides are TGTGCCAGCAGCGCCGGGTTTGGTGAGCAGTTCTTC. Its protein is CASSAGFGEQFF.

This chain uses TRBV20-1 with TRBJ1-1; maybe TRBD1 (6 bases). The CDR3 runs 13 residues. V dropped 5 bases and J dropped 5 bases, with 15 bases sitting between them. The germline V gene has CDR1 DFQATT and CDR2 SNEGSKA (reference sequence). The CDR3 sequence is CSAGHRVRTEAFF. In DNA form, the CDR3 reads TGCAGTGCTGGGCACAGGGTACGGACTGAAGCTTTCTTT.

This rearrangement joins TRBV18 to TRBJ1-5; 7 nucleotides line up with TRBD1. Trimming took 3 bases from V and 4 from J; bases not matched to a gene: 6. This CDR3 region has 15 residues. Germline V CDR1 and CDR2: KGHSH, LQKENI. The chain's CDR3 is CASSPLQGNNQPQHF. The CDR3 DNA sequence: TGTGCCAGCTCACCCCTACAGGGGAATAATCAGCCCCAGCATTTT.

This clonotype was observed a handful of times. The chain links TRBV5-1 to TRBJ1-1; D is possibly TRBD1 (6 bases). Germline values: CDR1 SGHRS, CDR2 YFSETQ. The CDR3 sequence is 13 residues long. The ends were cut back, 3 bases at V and 4 bases at J, with 10 bases in the middle. CDR3 nucleotide sequence: TGCGCCAGCAGCTGGTCGGGGGCCACTGAAGCTTTCTTT. It translates to CASSWSGATEAFF.